This paragraph covers one T cell receptor beta chain sequence. Antigen specificity is unknown. The data originate from a study of monozygotic twins with cystic fibrosis. The study's findings and limits: Unrelated CF individuals shared fewer identical clonotypes than monozygotic CF twins.

V was shortened by 4 bases and J by 2 bases, with 6 bases between the two germline ends. Germline-derived CDR1 and CDR2 are SQVTM and ANQGSEA. The CDR3 covers 12 residues. Some clones are missing from TCRdb's copy, which holds only in-frame ones; the method was immunoSEQ multiplex PCR. The sample shows 15,000 to 20,000 clones, around 97% of them seen only once. The chain recombines TRBV29-1 with TRBJ1-3; D perhaps matches TRBD1 (5 bases). This TCR was recovered from a girl aged 2 to 9 with cystic fibrosis. The sequenced material came from blood. CDR3 nucleotides: TGCAGCGTTGGAGGGGCTGGAAACACCATATATTTT. Translation: CSVGGAGNTIYF.